The following is a T cell receptor beta chain sequence with its context. The antigen this receptor binds is unknown. Base-call qualities are not available, and no considerably larger clone is one nucleotide away. V loses 3 bases, J loses 7 bases, and the germline ends lie 14 bases apart. As encoded in the germline V gene, CDR1 is SGHDT while CDR2 is YYEEEE. The cysteine opens and the phenylalanine closes a CDR3 of 15 amino acids. Only CDR3 DNA is held: 45 bases, read in frame from base 1. The sample is drawn from a study of T cell responses to AZD1222 COVID-19 vaccine (dated by TCRdb to the early 2020s). Regarding the complete study: AZD1222 recipients given second doses at about 4 weeks or at about 12 weeks were pooled, since spike-specific TCR depth and breadth were not found to differ between the two schedules. Trial participants were enrolled by age into subgroups of 18-55, 56-69 and 70-plus years, and 148, 28 and 57 TCR-sequenced participants, respectively, were included in these subgroups. A total of 230 to 250 trial participants underwent TCR sequencing, of whom under 220 had received two doses of AZD1222 and around 26 had received two doses of the MenACWY control vaccine.

The sample's time point, from its label and the paper: baseline before first vaccination. Vaccinee samples were obtained from the UK trials COV001 and COV002, which included a single-blind randomized controlled phase 2/3 trial of AZD1222 (ChAdOx1 nCoV-19) in healthy adults. For TCRbeta chain sequencing, PBMC samples were collected from trial participants at day 0 and at day 28 after the second dose. Overall study outcomes, separate from this receptor: Participants were mostly white British, with more females than males. The authors suggested clonal diversity may have been underestimated. Spike-specific TCR breadth and depth rose significantly after two AZD1222 doses compared with day 0 and with MenACWY recipients. Conclusions about previously exposed vaccinees are limited, since just six or seven AZD1222 recipients were seropositive for SARS-CoV-2 at baseline. Reportedly, almost half of the unique spike-specific TCRs recognized epitopes lying outside the regions that are mutated in the B.1.351 and B.1.1.7 variants. CD4 TCRs associated with the vaccine covered the entire spike protein, and the dominant responses were in regions 160-218 and 743-854. Because no day 14 peak-response samples were available, the repertoires could be characterized only after the peak T cell response. The 56-69-year group was small, and its depth increase did not reach significance, likely because of low power.

The CDR3 regions of human TCRbeta chains were analyzed by immunosequencing. In the paper's pipeline: Repertoire TCRs were checked for matches against a reference library of SARS-CoV-2-specific TCRs that had been generated using the MIRA antigen-specificity platform. Breadth was defined as the fraction of unique TCRs that were SARS-CoV-2-associated, and depth was defined as the fraction of total T cells that were SARS-CoV-2-associated. Using the MIRA data, each spike-specific TCR was assigned both to the spike region to which the TCR was reactive and to a CD4 or CD8 class. Log10-transformed breadth and depth values were compared by one-way ANOVA with Sidak's multiple comparisons tests. Imported from immuneACCESS, the table was reduced by TCRdb to in-frame sequences with V and J called. These copies leave out some clones; in studies compared against another copy, an unresolved V gene accounts for under half, and the cause of the remainder is not known. That table is the source of V, J and clone size, and D and trimming were worked out from the DNA. The sample contains about 150,000 clones, approximately 89% of them found a single time. The ten largest clones represent around 5% of the sample.

Here the sequenced sample was peripheral blood, taken on day 0 of AZD1222 vaccination. The V gene is TRBV5-6 and the J gene is TRBJ1-6; TRBD1 is a weak D gene call, 5 bases matching. The source is an adult in good health. The DNA is as follows: TGTGCCAGCAGCTCGGGGCGCGGGGGGAATTCACCCCTCCACTTT. Translated, it reads CASSSGRGGNSPLHF.